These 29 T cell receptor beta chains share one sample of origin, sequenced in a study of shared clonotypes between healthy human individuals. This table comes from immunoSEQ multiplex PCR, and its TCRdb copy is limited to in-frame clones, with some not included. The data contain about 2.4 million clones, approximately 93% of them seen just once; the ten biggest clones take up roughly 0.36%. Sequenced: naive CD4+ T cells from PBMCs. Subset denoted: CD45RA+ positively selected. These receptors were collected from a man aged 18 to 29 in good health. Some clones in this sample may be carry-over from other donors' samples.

The CDR3: CASSYRSGGLQETQYF. Written as DNA, the CDR3 is TGTGCCAGCAGTTATAGGTCAGGGGGCCTTCAAGAGACCCAGTACTTC. The V gene is TRBV6-5, the J gene TRBJ2-5, with 8 bases fitting TRBD1. Trimming took 3 bases from V and 2 from J; bases not matched to a gene: 8. Germline V lookup: CDR1 MNHEY, CDR2 SVGAGI. The CDR3 loop spans 16 amino acids.

The CDR3 sequence: CASSVSRNNEQFF. The CDR3 DNA sequence: TGTGCCAGCAGCGTTTCCCGTAACAATGAGCAGTTCTTC. The chain uses TRBV7-2 and TRBJ2-1; D not certain. CDR3 size: 13 residues. Germline V CDR1 and CDR2: SGHTA, FQGNSA. With 5 bases removed from V and 5 bases from J, the gap between germline ends came to 10 bases.

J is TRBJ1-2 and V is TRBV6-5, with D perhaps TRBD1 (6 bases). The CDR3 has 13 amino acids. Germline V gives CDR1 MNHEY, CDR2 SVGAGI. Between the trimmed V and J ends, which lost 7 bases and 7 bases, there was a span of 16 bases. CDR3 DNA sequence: TGTGCCAGCAATGAAGACAGGAGAGGTGGCTACACCTTC. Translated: CASNEDRRGGYTF.

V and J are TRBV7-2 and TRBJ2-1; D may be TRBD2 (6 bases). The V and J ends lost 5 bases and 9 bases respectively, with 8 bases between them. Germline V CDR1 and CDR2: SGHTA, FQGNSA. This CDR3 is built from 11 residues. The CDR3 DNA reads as TGTGCCAGCAGCCCCGGGGGTGAGCAGTTCTTC. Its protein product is CASSPGGEQFF.

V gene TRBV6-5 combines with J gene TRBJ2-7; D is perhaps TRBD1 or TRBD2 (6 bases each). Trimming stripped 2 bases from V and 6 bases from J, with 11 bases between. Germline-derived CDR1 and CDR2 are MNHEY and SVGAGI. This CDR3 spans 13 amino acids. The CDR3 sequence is CASSYPGAGEQYF. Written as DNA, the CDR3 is TGTGCCAGCAGTTACCCGGGGGCAGGCGAGCAGTACTTC.

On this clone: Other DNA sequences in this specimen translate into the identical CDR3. CDR3 region: CASSLGQYEQYF. The CDR3 coding sequence is TGCGCCAGCAGCTTGGGTCAATACGAGCAGTACTTC. The chain employs TRBV5-1 and TRBJ2-7; D remains unclear. CDR1 is SGHRS and CDR2 is YFSETQ in the germline V gene. The germline V and J ends were trimmed by 0 bases and 4 bases, with 5 bases remaining between them. The CDR3 consists of 12 residues.

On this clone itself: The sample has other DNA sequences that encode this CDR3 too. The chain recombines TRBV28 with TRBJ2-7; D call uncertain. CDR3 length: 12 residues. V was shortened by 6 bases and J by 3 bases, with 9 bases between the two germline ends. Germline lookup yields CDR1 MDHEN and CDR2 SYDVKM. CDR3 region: CASSSALYEQYF. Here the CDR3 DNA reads TGTGCCAGCAGCTCGGCACTCTACGAGCAGTACTTC.

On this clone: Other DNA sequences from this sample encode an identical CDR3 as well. CDR3: CAWSVGVEQYF. CDR3 coding DNA: TGTGCCTGGAGTGTTGGGGTCGAGCAGTACTTC. The V call is TRBV30, the J call TRBJ2-7; D uncertain. The CDR3 is 11 residues long. V lost 0 bases, J lost 6 bases, and 6 bases lay in between. Germline assignment: CDR1 GTSNPN and CDR2 SVGIG (reference sequence).

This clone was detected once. The DNA of the CDR3 is TGTGCCAGCAGCTCGAGGGGGACTAGCGGAAACATTCAGTACTTC. Its protein product is CASSSRGTSGNIQYF. The chain recombines TRBV7-9 with TRBJ2-4; 11 nucleotides line up with TRBD2. The CDR3 has 15 amino acids. Germline loops: CDR1 SEHNR, CDR2 FQNEAQ (reference sequence). Trimming removed 4 bases from V and 6 bases from J; junction bases left unmatched: 5.

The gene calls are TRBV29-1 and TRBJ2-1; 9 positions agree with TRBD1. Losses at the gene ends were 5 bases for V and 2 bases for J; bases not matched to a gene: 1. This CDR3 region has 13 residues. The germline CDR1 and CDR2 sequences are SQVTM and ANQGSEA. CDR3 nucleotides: TGCAGCGTTCGACAGGGGGCCTACAATGAGCAGTTCTTC. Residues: CSVRQGAYNEQFF.

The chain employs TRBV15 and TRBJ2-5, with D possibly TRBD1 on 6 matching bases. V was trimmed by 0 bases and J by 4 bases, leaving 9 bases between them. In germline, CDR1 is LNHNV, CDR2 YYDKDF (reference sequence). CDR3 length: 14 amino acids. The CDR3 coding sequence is TGTGCCACCAGCAGAGAGGGGGCAAGAGAGACCCAGTACTTC. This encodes CATSREGARETQYF.

The DNA for the CDR3 is TGTGCCACCAGCAGGGTAATGAACACTGAAGCTTTCTTT. Translating gives CATSRVMNTEAFF. The chain couples TRBV15 to TRBJ1-1; D gene unclear. V was shortened by 3 bases and J by 0 bases, with 5 bases between the two germline ends. CDR1 is LNHNV, CDR2 YYDKDF, per germline (reference sequence). This CDR3 has 13 amino acids.

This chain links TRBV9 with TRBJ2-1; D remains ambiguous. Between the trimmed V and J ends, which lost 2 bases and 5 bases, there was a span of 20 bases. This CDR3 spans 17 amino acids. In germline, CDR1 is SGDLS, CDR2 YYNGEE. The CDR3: CASSVLPVADHDNEQFF. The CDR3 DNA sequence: TGTGCCAGCAGCGTCCTACCGGTCGCGGACCACGACAATGAGCAGTTCTTC.

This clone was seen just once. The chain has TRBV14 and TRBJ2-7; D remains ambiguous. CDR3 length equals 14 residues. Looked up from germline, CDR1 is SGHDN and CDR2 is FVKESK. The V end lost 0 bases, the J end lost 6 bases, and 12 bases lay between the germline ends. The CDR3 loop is CASSQDGLLFEQYF. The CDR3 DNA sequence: TGTGCCAGCAGCCAAGATGGTCTTCTTTTCGAGCAGTACTTC.

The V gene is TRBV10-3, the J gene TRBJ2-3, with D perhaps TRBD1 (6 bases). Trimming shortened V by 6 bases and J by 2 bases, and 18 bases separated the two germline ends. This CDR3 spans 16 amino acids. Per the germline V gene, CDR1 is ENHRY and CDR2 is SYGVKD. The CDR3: CAIRQGGEGPTDTQYF. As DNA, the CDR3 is TGTGCCATCAGACAGGGTGGTGAAGGGCCCACAGATACGCAGTATTTT.

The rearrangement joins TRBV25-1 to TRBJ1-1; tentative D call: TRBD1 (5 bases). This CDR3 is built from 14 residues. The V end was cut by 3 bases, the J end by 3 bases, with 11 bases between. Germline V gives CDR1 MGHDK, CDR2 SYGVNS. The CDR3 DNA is TGTGCCAGCAGTGACCCTGGGGGGTACACTGAAGCTTTCTTT. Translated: CASSDPGGYTEAFF.

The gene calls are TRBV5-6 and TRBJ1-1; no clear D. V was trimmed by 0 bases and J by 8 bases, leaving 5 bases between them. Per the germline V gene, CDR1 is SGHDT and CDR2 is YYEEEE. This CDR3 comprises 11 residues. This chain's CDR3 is CASSLAEEAFF. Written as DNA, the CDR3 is TGTGCCAGCAGCTTGGCGGAGGAAGCTTTCTTT.

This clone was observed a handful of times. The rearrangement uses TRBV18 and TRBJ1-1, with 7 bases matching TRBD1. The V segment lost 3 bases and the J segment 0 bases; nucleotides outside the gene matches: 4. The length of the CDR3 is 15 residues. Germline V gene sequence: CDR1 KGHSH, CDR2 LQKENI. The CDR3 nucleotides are TGTGCCAGCTCACCTGCCGGGACAGTGAACACTGAAGCTTTCTTT. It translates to CASSPAGTVNTEAFF.

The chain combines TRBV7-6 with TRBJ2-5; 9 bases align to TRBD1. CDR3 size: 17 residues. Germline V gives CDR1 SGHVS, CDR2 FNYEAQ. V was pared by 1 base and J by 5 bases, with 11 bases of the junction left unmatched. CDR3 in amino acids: CASSLVLGTGLLETQYF. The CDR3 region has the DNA TGTGCCAGCAGCTTAGTTTTGGGGACAGGGCTTTTGGAGACCCAGTACTTC.

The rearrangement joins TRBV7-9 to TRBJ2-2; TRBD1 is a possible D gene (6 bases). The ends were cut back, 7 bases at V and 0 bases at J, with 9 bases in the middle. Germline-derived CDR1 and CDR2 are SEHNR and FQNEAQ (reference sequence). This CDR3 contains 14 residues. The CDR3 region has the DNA TGTGCCAGCACCGGACAGCCGAACACCGGGGAGCTGTTTTTT. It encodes CASTGQPNTGELFF.

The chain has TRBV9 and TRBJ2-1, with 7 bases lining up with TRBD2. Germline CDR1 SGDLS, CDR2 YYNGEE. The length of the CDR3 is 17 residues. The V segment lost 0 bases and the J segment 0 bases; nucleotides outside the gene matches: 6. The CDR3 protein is CASSVALAGASYNEQFF. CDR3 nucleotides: TGTGCCAGCAGCGTAGCTTTGGCGGGAGCCTCCTACAATGAGCAGTTCTTC.

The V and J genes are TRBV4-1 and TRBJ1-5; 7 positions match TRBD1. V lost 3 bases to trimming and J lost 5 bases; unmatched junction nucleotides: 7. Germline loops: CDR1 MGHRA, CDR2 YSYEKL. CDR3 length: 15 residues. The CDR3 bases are TGCGCCAGCAGCCAGTATAACAGGGGAGATCAGCCCCAGCATTTT. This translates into CASSQYNRGDQPQHF.

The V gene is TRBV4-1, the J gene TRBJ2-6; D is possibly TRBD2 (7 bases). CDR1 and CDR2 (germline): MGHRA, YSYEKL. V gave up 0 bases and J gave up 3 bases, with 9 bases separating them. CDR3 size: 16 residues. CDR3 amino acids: CASSQEGGLGANVLTF. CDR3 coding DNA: TGCGCCAGCAGCCAAGAGGGGGGGCTTGGGGCCAACGTCCTGACTTTC.

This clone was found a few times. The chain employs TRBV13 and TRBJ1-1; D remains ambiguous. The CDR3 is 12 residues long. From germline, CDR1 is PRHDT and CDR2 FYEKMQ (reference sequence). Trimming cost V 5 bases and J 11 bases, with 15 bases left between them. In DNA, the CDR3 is TGTGCCAGCAGCCTCGGGAGTCCTGGCGCTTTCTTT. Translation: CASSLGSPGAFF.

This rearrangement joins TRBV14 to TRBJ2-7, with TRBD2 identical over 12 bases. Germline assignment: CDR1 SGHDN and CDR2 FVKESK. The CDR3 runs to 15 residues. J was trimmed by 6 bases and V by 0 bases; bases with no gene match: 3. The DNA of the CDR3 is TGTGCCAGCAGCCAAGAGGGACTAGCGGGTTCCGAGCAGTACTTC. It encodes CASSQEGLAGSEQYF.

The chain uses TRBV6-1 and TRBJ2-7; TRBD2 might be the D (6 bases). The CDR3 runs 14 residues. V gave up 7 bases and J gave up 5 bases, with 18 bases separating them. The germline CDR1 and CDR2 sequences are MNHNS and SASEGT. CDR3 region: CASILRWGEDEQYF. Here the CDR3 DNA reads TGTGCCAGCATCCTAAGGTGGGGGGAAGACGAGCAGTACTTC.

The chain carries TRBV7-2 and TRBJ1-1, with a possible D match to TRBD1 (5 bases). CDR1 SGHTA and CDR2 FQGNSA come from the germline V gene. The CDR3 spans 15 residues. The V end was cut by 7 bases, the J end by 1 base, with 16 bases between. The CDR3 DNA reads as TGTGCCAGCACAAGCGGGGCCCGAGGGAACACTGAAGCTTTCTTT. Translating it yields CASTSGARGNTEAFF.

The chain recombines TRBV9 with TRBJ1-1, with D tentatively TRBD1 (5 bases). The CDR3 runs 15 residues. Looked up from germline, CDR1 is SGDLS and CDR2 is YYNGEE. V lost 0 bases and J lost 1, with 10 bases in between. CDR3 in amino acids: CASSVGRGRNTEAFF. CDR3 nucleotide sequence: TGTGCCAGCAGCGTAGGGAGGGGTCGGAACACTGAAGCTTTCTTT.

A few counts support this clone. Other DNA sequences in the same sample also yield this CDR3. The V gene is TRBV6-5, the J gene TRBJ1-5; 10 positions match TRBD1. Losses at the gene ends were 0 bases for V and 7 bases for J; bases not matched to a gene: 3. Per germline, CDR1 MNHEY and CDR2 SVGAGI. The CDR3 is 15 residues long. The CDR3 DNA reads TGTGCCAGCAGTTACTCTAGGACAGGGGGACAGCCCCAGCATTTT. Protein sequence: CASSYSRTGGQPQHF.